The T cell receptor beta chain under discussion was sequenced for a study of beta chain features in type 1 diabetes. General observations from the study: Moderate yet significant TCRB CDR3 shortening was seen in Type 1 diabetes patients in all four CD4+ subsets. Small HLA sub-analyses could not settle whether HLA shapes TCRB rearrangement.

All of the isolated RNA was reverse transcribed, so expressed TCRB transcripts were sequenced. Method: immunoSEQ multiplex PCR; TCRdb's copy keeps in-frame clones and lacks some. Here the sample spans approximately 170,000 clones, 6.5% to 8.5% being singletons. Of note for this clone: Its antigen is unidentified.

Each of the sorted populations had a purity greater than 95%. Sequenced input: central memory CD4+ T cells from blood. This receptor was taken from a man aged 18-30 years with type 1 diabetes.

In nucleotides, the CDR3 is TGTGCCAGCAGCTTAGCTGGGAGGGGGGGCCAAGAGACCCAGTACTTC. Its translation: CASSLAGRGGQETQYF. The V gene is TRBV11-2, the J gene TRBJ2-5; D perhaps matches TRBD2 (7 bases). There are 16 residues in the CDR3. Germline lookup yields CDR1 SGHAT and CDR2 FQNNGV. V was clipped by 1 base and J by 1 base, with 13 bases between them.